This T cell receptor (beta chain) emerged from a study of blood T cells in healthy people across ages. A sample-barcoded 5' primer and a J-beta primer mix were used in a second PCR of about 7 to 11 cycles. Each CDR3 protein gets one entry after TCRdb re-called the 5' RACE reads with MiXCR. This repertoire shows 800,000 or so distinct CDR3 sequences, around 25% found once; its top ten account for under 4.5%. CDR1 is MNHEY and CDR2 is SVGAGI in the germline V gene. The CDR3 is made up of 12 amino acids. This sample was also put to use in a study of T cells of mothers and their children.

The chain is built from TRBV6-5 and TRBJ2-5; 11 nucleotides agree with TRBD1. The J call may be incorrect, as the DNA end agrees better with TRBJ2-1. The receptor's source is a boy aged 10-17 years in good health. The sequenced material came from blood. CDR3 bases: TGTGCCAGCAGTTCCGGGACAGGGGGGCAGTTCTTC. Amino acids: CASSSGTGGQFF.